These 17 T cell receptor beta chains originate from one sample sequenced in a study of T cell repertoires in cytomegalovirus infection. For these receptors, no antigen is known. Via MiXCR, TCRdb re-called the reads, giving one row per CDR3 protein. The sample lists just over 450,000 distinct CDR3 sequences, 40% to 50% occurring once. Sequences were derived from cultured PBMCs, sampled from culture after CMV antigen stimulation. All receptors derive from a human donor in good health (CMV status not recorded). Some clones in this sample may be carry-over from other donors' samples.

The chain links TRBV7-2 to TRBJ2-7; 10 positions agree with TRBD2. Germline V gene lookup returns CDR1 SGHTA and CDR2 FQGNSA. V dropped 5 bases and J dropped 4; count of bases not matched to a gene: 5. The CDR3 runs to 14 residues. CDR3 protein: CASSTTSGRYEQYF. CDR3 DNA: TGTGCCAGCAGCACGACTAGCGGGCGTTACGAGCAGTACTTC.

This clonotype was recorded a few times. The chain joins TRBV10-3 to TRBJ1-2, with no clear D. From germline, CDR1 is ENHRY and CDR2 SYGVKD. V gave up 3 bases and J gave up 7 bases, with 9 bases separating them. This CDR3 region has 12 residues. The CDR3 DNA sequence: TGTGCCATCAGTGACGTCTCTAGTGGCTACACCTTC. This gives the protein CAISDVSSGYTF.

The CDR3 nucleotides are TGTGCCAGCAGGACCGGGACAGGGGTCACCGGGGAGCTGTTTTTT. Amino acids: CASRTGTGVTGELFF. V gene TRBV27 combines with J gene TRBJ2-2; TRBD1 agrees at 10 bases. Germline V gene data show CDR1 as MNHEY and CDR2 as SMNVEV (reference sequence). The CDR3 loop spans 15 amino acids. With V trimmed by 6 bases and J by 4 bases, 5 bases remained unmatched.

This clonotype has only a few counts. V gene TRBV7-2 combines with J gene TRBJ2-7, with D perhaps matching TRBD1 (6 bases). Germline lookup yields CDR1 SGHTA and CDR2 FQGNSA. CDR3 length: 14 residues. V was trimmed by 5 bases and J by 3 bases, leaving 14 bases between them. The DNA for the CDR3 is TGTGCCAGCAGCACCCCAGGGGTGCGCTACGAGCAGTACTTC. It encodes CASSTPGVRYEQYF.

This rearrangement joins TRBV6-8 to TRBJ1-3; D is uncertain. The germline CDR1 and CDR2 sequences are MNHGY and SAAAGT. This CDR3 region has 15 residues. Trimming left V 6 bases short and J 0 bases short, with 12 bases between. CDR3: CASRPTANSGNTIYF. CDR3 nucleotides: TGTGCCAGCAGACCTACAGCGAACTCTGGAAACACCATATATTTT.

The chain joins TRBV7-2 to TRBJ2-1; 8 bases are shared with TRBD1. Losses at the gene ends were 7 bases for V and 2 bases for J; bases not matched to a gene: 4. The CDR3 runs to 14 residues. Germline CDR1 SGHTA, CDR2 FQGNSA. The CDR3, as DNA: TGTGCCAGCAAGGCCAGGGGGCCCTACAATGAGCAGTTCTTC. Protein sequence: CASKARGPYNEQFF.

This CDR3 reads CAITGEGFGYGYTF. In DNA, the CDR3 is TGTGCCATCACCGGCGAGGGATTCGGCTATGGCTACACCTTC. V is TRBV10-3 and J is TRBJ1-2; D call uncertain. Trimming stripped 7 bases from V and 4 bases from J, with 16 bases between. The CDR3 totals 14 residues. Germline CDR1 reads ENHRY; CDR2 reads SYGVKD.

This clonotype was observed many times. CDR3 in amino acids: CASSNYRAEKLFF. DNA of the CDR3: TGTGCCAGCAGCAACTATAGGGCCGAAAAACTGTTTTTT. The rearrangement links TRBV7-2 to TRBJ1-4, with unresolved D. CDR3 length equals 13 residues. V lost 5 bases and J 8 bases, leaving 12 bases between the germline ends. CDR1 and CDR2 from the germline V gene are SGHTA and FQGNSA.

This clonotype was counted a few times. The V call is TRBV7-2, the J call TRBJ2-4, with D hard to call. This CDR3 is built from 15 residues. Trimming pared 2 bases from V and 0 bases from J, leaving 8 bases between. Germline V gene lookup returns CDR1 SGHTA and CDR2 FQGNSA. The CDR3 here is CASSLYAVAKNIQYF. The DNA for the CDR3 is TGTGCCAGCAGCTTATACGCGGTAGCCAAAAACATTCAGTACTTC.

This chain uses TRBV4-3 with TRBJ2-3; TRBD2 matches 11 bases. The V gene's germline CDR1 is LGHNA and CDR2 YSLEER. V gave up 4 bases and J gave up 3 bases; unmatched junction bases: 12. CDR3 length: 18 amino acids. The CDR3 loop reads CASSRRGLAEGGTDTQYF. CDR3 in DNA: TGCGCCAGCAGCCGGAGGGGACTAGCGGAAGGCGGGACAGATACGCAGTATTTT.

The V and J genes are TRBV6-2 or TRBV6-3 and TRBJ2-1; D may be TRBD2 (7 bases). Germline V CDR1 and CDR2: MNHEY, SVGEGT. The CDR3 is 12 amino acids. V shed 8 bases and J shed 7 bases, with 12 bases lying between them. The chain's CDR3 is CASRGAGNEQFF. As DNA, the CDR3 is TGTGCCAGCCGGGGGGCGGGGAATGAGCAGTTCTTC.

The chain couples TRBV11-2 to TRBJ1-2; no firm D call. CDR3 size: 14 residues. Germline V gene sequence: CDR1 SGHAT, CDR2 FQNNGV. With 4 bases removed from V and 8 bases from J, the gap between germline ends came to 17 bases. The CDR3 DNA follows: TGTGCCAGCAGCTATTATGGTCCTACTGAGGGCTACACCTTC. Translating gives CASSYYGPTEGYTF.

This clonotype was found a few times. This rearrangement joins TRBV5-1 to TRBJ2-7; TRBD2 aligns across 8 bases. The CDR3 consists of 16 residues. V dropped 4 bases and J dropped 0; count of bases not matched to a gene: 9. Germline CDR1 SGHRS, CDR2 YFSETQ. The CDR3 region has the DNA TGCGCCAGCAGCCCAGGGACTAGTGAAAGCTCCTACGAGCAGTACTTC. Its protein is CASSPGTSESSYEQYF.

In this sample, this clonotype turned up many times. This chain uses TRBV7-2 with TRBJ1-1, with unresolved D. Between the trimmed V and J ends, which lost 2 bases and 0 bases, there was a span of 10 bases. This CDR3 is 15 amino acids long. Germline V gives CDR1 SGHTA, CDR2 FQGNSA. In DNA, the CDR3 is TGTGCCAGCAGCTTACTTAACAGCATGAACACTGAAGCTTTCTTT. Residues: CASSLLNSMNTEAFF.

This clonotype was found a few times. The CDR3 reads CASRPRRSEAFF. CDR3 sequence (DNA): TGTGCCAGCAGGCCAAGGCGTTCTGAAGCTTTCTTT. V and J are TRBV12-3 or TRBV12-4 and TRBJ1-1; D unclear. The CDR3 is 12 residues long. V lost 6 bases, J lost 6 bases, and 11 bases lay in between.

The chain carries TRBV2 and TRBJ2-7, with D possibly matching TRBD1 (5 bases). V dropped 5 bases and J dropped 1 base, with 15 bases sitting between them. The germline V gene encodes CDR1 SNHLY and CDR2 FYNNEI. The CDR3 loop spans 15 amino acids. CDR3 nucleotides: TGTGCCAGCAGTATAGAAGGGGTTATTTCCTACGAGCAGTACTTC. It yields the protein CASSIEGVISYEQYF. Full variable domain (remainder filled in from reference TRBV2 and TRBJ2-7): EPEVTQTPSHQVTQMGQEVILRCVPISNHLYFYWYRQILGQKVEFLVSFYNNEISEKSEIFDDQFSVERPDGSNFTLKIRSTKLEDSAMYFCASSIEGVISYEQYFGPGTRLTVT.

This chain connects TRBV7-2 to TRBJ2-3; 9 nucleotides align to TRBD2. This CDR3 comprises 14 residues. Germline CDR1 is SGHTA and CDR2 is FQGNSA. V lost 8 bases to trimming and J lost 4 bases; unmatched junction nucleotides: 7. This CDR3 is CASAREGPPDTQYF. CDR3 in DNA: TGTGCCAGCGCGCGGGAGGGCCCCCCAGATACGCAGTATTTT.